This T cell receptor (beta chain) was sequenced during a study of spatial heterogeneity in lung cancer. Study observations and caveats: It was found that expanded intratumoral alpha and beta TCR counts tracked tumor mutation counts. The study estimated about 7% alpha and 13% to 15% beta chain coverage of tumor T cells.

This clonotype was observed many times. The antigen is not known. CDR1 and CDR2 (germline): MNHEY, SVGAGI. Trimming shortened V by 6 bases and J by 5 bases, and 7 bases separated the two germline ends. This CDR3 region has 12 residues. Stated time point: sample taken at primary tumor resection. Every cDNA TCR molecule received its own unique molecular identifier. Each CDR3 protein gets one entry after TCRdb re-called the 5' RACE reads with MiXCR. The sample lists 20,000 to 25,000 distinct CDR3 sequences; approximately 9% were seen once. The sequence derives from a male donor with early-stage non-small cell lung cancer. The chain links TRBV6-5 to TRBJ2-2, with D maybe TRBD1 (5 bases). Sequencing was performed on lung tumor tissue, taken at surgery. CDR3 nucleotides: TGTGCCAGCAGCCAGGGAACCGGGGAGCTGTTTTTT. It translates to CASSQGTGELFF.